These T cell receptor beta chains were read from a single sample in a study of cytotoxic CD8 clonotypes in ibrutinib-treated CLL. The table came from immunoSEQ multiplex PCR; TCRdb's copy has only in-frame clones and leaves some out. The sample includes roughly 180,000 clones, 70% to 85% seen only once; the top ten take over 4.5%. The sample was PBMCs, taken after 24 months of ibrutinib treatment. The receptors here all came from a human donor with chronic lymphocytic leukemia. The CDR3 runs from the conserved cysteine through the conserved F or W. A D gene is named only where the DNA matches it firmly. Only some rows state a clone size, as once, few, many or a class for expanded clones.

clone size: -
V gene: TRBV18
J gene: TRBJ1-2
D gene: -
CDR3 DNA: TGTGCCAGCTCACCACGAGCAGGAACCTACTATGGCTACACCTTC
CDR3 protein: CASSPRAGTYYGYTF

clone size: -
V gene: TRBV5-4
J gene: TRBJ2-3
D gene: -
CDR3 DNA: TGTGCCAGCAGCTTTTCGGGTCGCGGGAAAGTCGGAGACACAGATACGCAGTATTTT
CDR3 protein: CASSFSGRGKVGDTDTQYF

clone size: few
V gene: TRBV5-1
J gene: TRBJ1-5
D gene: TRBD1
CDR3 DNA: TGCGCCAGCAGCTTGTCTGGACAGGGAGGCAATCAGCCCCAGCATTTT
CDR3 protein: CASSLSGQGGNQPQHF

clone size: -
V gene: TRBV6-6
J gene: TRBJ1-1
D gene: -
CDR3 DNA: TGTGCCAGCAGCCACGGGACAAAGCCTACTGAAGCTTTCTTT
CDR3 protein: CASSHGTKPTEAFF

clone size: -
V gene: TRBV9
J gene: TRBJ2-7
D gene: -
CDR3 DNA: TGTGCCAGCAGCGCTCACGGGGGGCGGAGGTTTGACGAGCAGTACTTC
CDR3 protein: CASSAHGGRRFDEQYF

clone size: -
V gene: TRBV7-8
J gene: TRBJ2-5
D gene: TRBD2
CDR3 DNA: TGTGCCAGCAGCTTAACCGCGGGGGAACAAGAGACCCAGTACTTC
CDR3 protein: CASSLTAGEQETQYF

clone size: -
V gene: TRBV4-1
J gene: TRBJ2-5
D gene: TRBD2
CDR3 DNA: TGCGCCAGCAAACCTAGCGGACAAGAGACCCAGTACTTC
CDR3 protein: CASKPSGQETQYF

clone size: -
V gene: TRBV6-5
J gene: TRBJ1-3
D gene: TRBD1
CDR3 DNA: TGTGCCAGCAGTCGACAGGGTGGAAACACCATATATTTT
CDR3 protein: CASSRQGGNTIYF

clone size: -
V gene: TRBV29-1
J gene: TRBJ2-7
D gene: TRBD2
CDR3 DNA: TGCAGCTCCTTCCTCCTAGCGGGAGTGGGCGAGCAGTACTTC
CDR3 protein: CSSFLLAGVGEQYF

clone size: once
V gene: TRBV13
J gene: TRBJ2-2
D gene: -
CDR3 DNA: TGTGCCAGCAGCTTAGTTGGGAAGCCCGGGGAGCTGTTTTTT
CDR3 protein: CASSLVGKPGELFF

clone size: -
V gene: TRBV5-6
J gene: TRBJ2-1
D gene: -
CDR3 DNA: TGTGCCAGCAGCTGGGGAACGAACTTTTACAATGAGCAGTTCTTC
CDR3 protein: CASSWGTNFYNEQFF

clone size: -
V gene: TRBV28
J gene: TRBJ1-2
D gene: -
CDR3 DNA: TGTGCCAGCACTGTCCTTGCGAGGGGAAACTATGGCTACACCTTC
CDR3 protein: CASTVLARGNYGYTF

clone size: -
V gene: TRBV6-5
J gene: TRBJ2-1
D gene: -
CDR3 DNA: TGTGCCAGCAGTTCGACGGCCCAACAGCAGTTCTTC
CDR3 protein: CASSSTAQQQFF

clone size: -
V gene: TRBV6-5
J gene: TRBJ1-4
D gene: -
CDR3 DNA: TGTGCCAGCAGTTACTCGAGGGGGACCCATGAAAAACTGTTTTTT
CDR3 protein: CASSYSRGTHEKLFF

clone size: -
V gene: TRBV27
J gene: TRBJ2-5
D gene: -
CDR3 DNA: TGTGCCAGCAGTTTGGGGGGACAGCAAGAGACCCAGTACTTC
CDR3 protein: CASSLGGQQETQYF

clone size: -
V gene: TRBV30
J gene: TRBJ1-2
D gene: TRBD1
CDR3 DNA: TGTGCCTGGAGTAAACAGGGGGCGCCCAACTATGGCTACACCTTC
CDR3 protein: CAWSKQGAPNYGYTF

clone size: -
V gene: TRBV30
J gene: TRBJ2-3
D gene: -
CDR3 DNA: TGTGCCTGGAGTGTACAGGGGAGGACAGATACGCAGTATTTT
CDR3 protein: CAWSVQGRTDTQYF

clone size: once
V gene: TRBV28
J gene: TRBJ2-1
D gene: TRBD2
CDR3 DNA: TGTGCCAGCGGACTAGCGGAACCCAATGAGCAGTTCTTC
CDR3 protein: CASGLAEPNEQFF

clone size: -
V gene: TRBV28
J gene: TRBJ1-5
D gene: -
CDR3 DNA: TGTGCCATCACGGGAGGACTTAGCAATCAGCCCCAGCATTTT
CDR3 protein: CAITGGLSNQPQHF

clone size: -
V gene: TRBV18
J gene: TRBJ1-4
D gene: TRBD1
CDR3 DNA: TGTGCCACCAATCCGGGACAGGCCCGTGGTGCTAATGAAAAACTGTTTTTT
CDR3 protein: CATNPGQARGANEKLFF

clone size: -
V gene: TRBV7-3
J gene: TRBJ2-1
D gene: TRBD2
CDR3 DNA: TGTGCCAGCAGCAGCGGACTAGCGGGAGCCTACAATGAGCAGTTCTTC
CDR3 protein: CASSSGLAGAYNEQFF

clone size: -
V gene: TRBV19
J gene: TRBJ2-7
D gene: -
CDR3 DNA: TGTGCCAGTAGTGGCGACCGACTATCCTACGAGCAGTACTTC
CDR3 protein: CASSGDRLSYEQYF

clone size: once
V gene: TRBV4-3
J gene: TRBJ2-7
D gene: TRBD2
CDR3 DNA: TGCGCCAGCAGCCAGCTAACAGGGCTAGCGGGGTCCTCCTACGAGCAGTACTTC
CDR3 protein: CASSQLTGLAGSSYEQYF

clone size: -
V gene: TRBV5-1
J gene: TRBJ2-7
D gene: -
CDR3 DNA: TGCGCCAGCAGCCAACAATCCGGGGCATCCTACGAGCAGTACTTC
CDR3 protein: CASSQQSGASYEQYF

clone size: -
V gene: TRBV28
J gene: TRBJ2-3
D gene: TRBD1
CDR3 DNA: TGTGCCAGCAGCCTCGACAGGGGGCCAATTCCAGATACGCAGTATTTT
CDR3 protein: CASSLDRGPIPDTQYF

clone size: -
V gene: TRBV7-7
J gene: TRBJ2-1
D gene: TRBD2
CDR3 DNA: TGTGCTAGCAGCTTACGAGCGGGAGGGACGGGTGAGCAGTTCTTC
CDR3 protein: CASSLRAGGTGEQFF

clone size: -
V gene: TRBV5-1
J gene: TRBJ1-5
D gene: -
CDR3 DNA: TGCGCCAGCAGCTTCACGACAGATCAGCCCCAGCATTTT
CDR3 protein: CASSFTTDQPQHF

clone size: -
V gene: TRBV7-3
J gene: TRBJ1-1
D gene: TRBD1
CDR3 DNA: TGTGCCAGCAGTTCCGGGACAGGGATATTTGGGACTGAAGCTTTCTTT
CDR3 protein: CASSSGTGIFGTEAFF

clone size: -
V gene: TRBV28
J gene: TRBJ2-7
D gene: TRBD1
CDR3 DNA: TGTGCCAGCAGTAACCCTGCCATTGGACAGGTTGGAATGGGGTACGAGCAGTACTTC
CDR3 protein: CASSNPAIGQVGMGYEQYF

clone size: -
V gene: TRBV13
J gene: TRBJ1-2
D gene: -
CDR3 DNA: TGTGCCAGCAGCCTGGGTGCAAATGAAGGCTATGGCTACACCTTC
CDR3 protein: CASSLGANEGYGYTF

clone size: -
V gene: TRBV25-1
J gene: TRBJ1-2
D gene: -
CDR3 DNA: TGTGCCAGCAGTGGGTTGTTGGACTCCTCTAACTATGGCTACACCTTC
CDR3 protein: CASSGLLDSSNYGYTF

clone size: -
V gene: TRBV6-5
J gene: TRBJ2-3
D gene: -
CDR3 DNA: TGTGCCAGCACCTCGGGCAGGTCTAGCACAGATACGCAGTATTTT
CDR3 protein: CASTSGRSSTDTQYF

clone size: -
V gene: TRBV5-1
J gene: TRBJ1-2
D gene: -
CDR3 DNA: TGCGCCAGCGCGAGGGAACAACTAGGTGGCTACACCTTC
CDR3 protein: CASAREQLGGYTF

clone size: few
V gene: TRBV27
J gene: TRBJ2-1
D gene: -
CDR3 DNA: TGTGCCAGCAGTCCGCTGGCGGGTGAGCAGTTCTTC
CDR3 protein: CASSPLAGEQFF

clone size: -
V gene: TRBV7-2
J gene: TRBJ2-1
D gene: -
CDR3 DNA: TGTGCCAGCAGCTTTCTAGGCGACTACAATGAGCAGTTCTTC
CDR3 protein: CASSFLGDYNEQFF

clone size: medium-sized
V gene: TRBV6-5
J gene: TRBJ1-5
D gene: -
CDR3 DNA: TGTGCCAGCAGTTCGACGGACGGTAGCAATCAGCCCCAGCATTTT
CDR3 protein: CASSSTDGSNQPQHF

clone size: -
V gene: TRBV7-8
J gene: TRBJ1-2
D gene: -
CDR3 DNA: TGTGCCAGCAGCCCCTCGCCCCCAAGCTATGACTATGGCTACACCTTC
CDR3 protein: CASSPSPPSYDYGYTF

clone size: -
V gene: TRBV18
J gene: TRBJ2-5
D gene: TRBD1
CDR3 DNA: TGTGCCAGCTCACCACCGACAGGGAGAGAGACCCAGTACTTC
CDR3 protein: CASSPPTGRETQYF

clone size: -
V gene: TRBV5-6
J gene: TRBJ1-5
D gene: TRBD1
CDR3 DNA: TGTGCCAGCAGCCAGGGACAGGGCGGTCAGCCCCAGCATTTT
CDR3 protein: CASSQGQGGQPQHF

clone size: -
V gene: TRBV7-8
J gene: TRBJ2-1
D gene: TRBD2
CDR3 DNA: TGTGCCAGCAGCTTAGGGAGGGTAGCGGGAGTCTACAATGAGCAGTTCTTC
CDR3 protein: CASSLGRVAGVYNEQFF

clone size: -
V gene: TRBV20-1
J gene: TRBJ2-2
D gene: TRBD2
CDR3 DNA: TGCAGTGCTCACCTAGCGGGAATGTTGTTTTTT
CDR3 protein: CSAHLAGMLFF

clone size: -
V gene: TRBV7-2
J gene: TRBJ2-7
D gene: -
CDR3 DNA: TGTGCCAGCAGCTCGCGGCACCTAACGAACTACGAGCAGTACTTC
CDR3 protein: CASSSRHLTNYEQYF

clone size: once
V gene: TRBV18
J gene: TRBJ1-2
D gene: -
CDR3 DNA: TGTGCCAGCTCAAAGGCCTCCCTTAACTATGGCTACACCTTC
CDR3 protein: CASSKASLNYGYTF

clone size: -
V gene: TRBV18
J gene: TRBJ1-2
D gene: -
CDR3 DNA: TGTGCCAGCTCACAAGCGATTCCTACAGGGTCGGACTATGGCTACACCTTC
CDR3 protein: CASSQAIPTGSDYGYTF

clone size: -
V gene: TRBV18
J gene: TRBJ2-1
D gene: -
CDR3 DNA: TGTGCCAGCTCACTTATCTCTCGGCCGGGGGACCATGAGCAGTTCTTC
CDR3 protein: CASSLISRPGDHEQFF

clone size: -
V gene: TRBV4-1
J gene: TRBJ2-7
D gene: -
CDR3 DNA: TGCGCCAGCAGCCAAGACGGCATATACACCTACGAGCAGTACTTC
CDR3 protein: CASSQDGIYTYEQYF

clone size: -
V gene: TRBV7-3
J gene: TRBJ1-5
D gene: -
CDR3 DNA: TGTGCCAGCAGCTTCCACAGGGAAGAGCCCCAGCATTTT
CDR3 protein: CASSFHREEPQHF

clone size: once
V gene: TRBV4-3
J gene: TRBJ2-4
D gene: TRBD2
CDR3 DNA: TGCGCCAGCAGCCAAGAGTGGGGACTAGCGGGAGATAGGGCCAAAAACATTCAGTACTTC
CDR3 protein: CASSQEWGLAGDRAKNIQYF

clone size: -
V gene: TRBV4-3
J gene: TRBJ2-1
D gene: TRBD2
CDR3 DNA: TGCGCCAGCAGCCCAGGGACTAGCCTGTCGTACAATGAGCAGTTCTTC
CDR3 protein: CASSPGTSLSYNEQFF

clone size: -
V gene: TRBV7-2
J gene: TRBJ1-1
D gene: -
CDR3 DNA: TGTGCCAGCCTCCCGCGGAGGGTGAACACTGAAGCTTTCTTT
CDR3 protein: CASLPRRVNTEAFF

clone size: -
V gene: TRBV5-1
J gene: TRBJ1-5
D gene: -
CDR3 DNA: TGCGCCAGCAGCTTGTCAGGGCCTAATCAGCCCCAGCATTTT
CDR3 protein: CASSLSGPNQPQHF

clone size: -
V gene: TRBV7-2
J gene: TRBJ2-7
D gene: -
CDR3 DNA: TGTGCCAGCAGCTTAGGCGGCTACAGCTCCTACGAGCAGTACTTC
CDR3 protein: CASSLGGYSSYEQYF

clone size: -
V gene: TRBV7-8
J gene: TRBJ2-2
D gene: TRBD1
CDR3 DNA: TGTGCCAGCAGCCTTGGACAGGGATTCACCGGGGAGCTGTTTTTT
CDR3 protein: CASSLGQGFTGELFF

clone size: -
V gene: TRBV7-8
J gene: TRBJ1-3
D gene: -
CDR3 DNA: TGTGCCAGCAGCCAGTGGACTGTGGCTGGAAACACCATATATTTT
CDR3 protein: CASSQWTVAGNTIYF

clone size: -
V gene: TRBV7-6
J gene: TRBJ2-1
D gene: -
CDR3 DNA: TGTGCCAGCAGCCGCGAGGGACTTGATGAGCAGTTCTTC
CDR3 protein: CASSREGLDEQFF

clone size: -
V gene: TRBV28
J gene: TRBJ2-5
D gene: -
CDR3 DNA: TGTGCCAGCCAGAGACAGGAATCTTTTGCCCAGTACTTC
CDR3 protein: CASQRQESFAQYF